This T cell receptor (beta chain) is from a study of beta chain features in type 1 diabetes. General observations from the study: For Type 1 diabetes patients, all four CD4+ subsets carried TCRB CDR3s that were moderately but significantly shorter. A closer apparent resemblance between naive, central memory and Treg TCRB repertoires was seen in patients than in healthy donors.

For this clone: Its matching antigen is unknown.

CDR3 length: 14 residues. The trim removed 6 bases at V and 4 bases at J, leaving 7 bases unmatched. The germline gives CDR1 MDHEN, CDR2 SYDVKM. The sequenced template was cDNA made from the entire isolated RNA. Method: immunoSEQ multiplex PCR; TCRdb's copy keeps in-frame clones and lacks some. Among 640,000 or so clones, about an eighth were seen once, and the ten largest hold approximately 0.021%. This clonotype was obtained from a man between 18 and 35 years old with type 1 diabetes. The J gene is TRBJ2-3, the V gene TRBV28; TRBD1 aligns across 7 bases. Input material: naive CD4+ T cells from blood. CDR3 in amino acids: CASRGGTVADTQYF. CDR3 DNA: TGTGCCAGCAGAGGGGGCACTGTGGCAGATACGCAGTATTTT.